The table lists the clone carrying this T cell receptor beta chain with a few counts. Which cohort a participant joined came from the clinical history participants gave. In germline, CDR1 is MNHEY, CDR2 SMNVEV (reference sequence). This CDR3 is 13 amino acids long. V was pared by 3 bases and J by 7 bases, with 7 bases between. The repertoire was sequenced with immunoSEQ multiplex PCR; TCRdb's copy has only in-frame clones and lacks some. The sample records about 460,000 clones, approximately 90% being singletons. The sample belongs to a study of blood T cell repertoires in COVID-19. Study information: There were acute and convalescent COVID-19 samples, and they came from the United States, Italy and Spain.

The specimen sequenced was PBMCs or T cells enriched from blood (not recorded which). The chain carries TRBV27 and TRBJ1-6; D unclear. The clonotype comes from a woman in her fifties or sixties who had recovered from COVID-19. DNA of the CDR3: TGTGCCAGCAGTTTGAGAGAAAATTCACCCCTCCACTTT. Translation: CASSLRENSPLHF.